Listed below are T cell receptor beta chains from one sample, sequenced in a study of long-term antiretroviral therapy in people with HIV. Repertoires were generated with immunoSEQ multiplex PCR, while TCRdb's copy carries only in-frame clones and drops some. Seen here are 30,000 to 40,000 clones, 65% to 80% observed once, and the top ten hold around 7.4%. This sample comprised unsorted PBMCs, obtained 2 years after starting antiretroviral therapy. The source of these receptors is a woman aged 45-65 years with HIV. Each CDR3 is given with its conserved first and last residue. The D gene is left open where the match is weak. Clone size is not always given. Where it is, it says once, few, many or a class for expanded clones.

CDR3: CASSQDDPRFF
DNA: TGCGCCAGCAGCCAAGATGACCCTCGGTTCTTC
J: TRBJ2-7
D: NA
V: TRBV4-1
size: few

CDR3: CASSIGRTGTDEAFF
DNA: TGTGCCAGTAGTATAGGTCGGACAGGGACAGATGAAGCTTTCTTT
J: TRBJ1-1
D: TRBD1
V: TRBV19
size: once

CDR3: CASNQKWGRSYNEQFF
DNA: TGTGCCAGCAACCAAAAATGGGGCCGCTCCTACAATGAGCAGTTCTTC
J: TRBJ2-1
D: NA
V: TRBV13
size: NA

CDR3: CASRGQPNQPQHF
DNA: TGCGCCAGCAGAGGACAGCCAAATCAGCCCCAGCATTTT
J: TRBJ1-5
D: NA
V: TRBV5-1
size: NA

CDR3: CASSLQGQGNQPQHF
DNA: TGTGCCAGCTCCCTCCAGGGTCAGGGCAATCAGCCCCAGCATTTT
J: TRBJ1-5
D: NA
V: TRBV2
size: NA

CDR3: CASSLEGGTYNEQFF
DNA: TGTGCCAGCAGCTTAGAAGGGGGCACCTACAATGAGCAGTTCTTC
J: TRBJ2-1
D: TRBD1
V: TRBV11-2
size: once

CDR3: CAISEFGRAETQYF
DNA: TGTGCCATCAGTGAGTTCGGTAGGGCGGAGACCCAGTACTTC
J: TRBJ2-5
D: NA
V: TRBV10-3
size: NA

CDR3: CASKDGYTGELFF
DNA: TGTGCCAGCAAAGACGGATACACCGGGGAGCTGTTTTTT
J: TRBJ2-2
D: NA
V: TRBV6-6
size: NA

CDR3: CASKSSGQGSQPQHF
DNA: TGTGCCAGCAAAAGTTCGGGACAGGGTAGTCAGCCCCAGCATTTT
J: TRBJ1-5
D: TRBD1
V: TRBV6-5
size: once

CDR3: CAWSATGQAETF
DNA: TGTGCCTGGAGTGCCACGGGACAGGCCGAGACCTTC
J: TRBJ1-2
D: TRBD1
V: TRBV30
size: NA

CDR3: CASSEIGTGADYGYTF
DNA: TGTGCCAGCAGTGAAATCGGGACAGGGGCCGACTATGGCTACACCTTC
J: TRBJ1-2
D: TRBD1
V: TRBV2
size: NA

CDR3: CASSGGRFSYEQYF
DNA: TGTGCCTCTAGCGGGGGGCGCTTTTCCTACGAGCAGTACTTC
J: TRBJ2-7
D: TRBD2
V: TRBV30
size: NA

CDR3: CASSPTGENSPLHF
DNA: TGTGCCAGCAGTCCGACAGGGGAAAACTCACCCCTCCACTTT
J: TRBJ1-6
D: TRBD1
V: TRBV2
size: few

CDR3: CASSLTTAGELFF
DNA: TGTGCCAGCAGCTTAACGACCGCCGGGGAGCTGTTTTTT
J: TRBJ2-2
D: NA
V: TRBV7-3
size: NA

CDR3: CASSLGPRGVNEKLFF
DNA: TGTGCCAGCAGCTTGGGGCCCAGGGGGGTAAATGAAAAACTGTTTTTT
J: TRBJ1-4
D: TRBD1
V: TRBV5-6
size: once

CDR3: CASSTDRGPTYEQYF
DNA: TGTGCCAGCAGCACGGACAGGGGGCCGACCTACGAGCAGTACTTC
J: TRBJ2-7
D: TRBD1
V: TRBV7-8
size: NA

CDR3: CASSRAPYDTGNEQFF
DNA: TGTGCCAGCAGCAGGGCCCCTTACGATACAGGGAATGAGCAGTTCTTC
J: TRBJ2-1
D: NA
V: TRBV21-1
size: NA

CDR3: CASSTGQVPNIQYF
DNA: TGCGCCAGCAGCACTGGACAGGTGCCAAACATTCAGTACTTC
J: TRBJ2-4
D: TRBD1
V: TRBV5-1
size: NA

CDR3: CASDEGNTIYF
DNA: TGTGCTAGTGATGAAGGAAACACCATATATTTT
J: TRBJ1-3
D: NA
V: TRBV12-5
size: once

CDR3: CASSRTGVGTEAFF
DNA: TGCGCCAGCAGCCGAACAGGGGTCGGGACTGAAGCTTTCTTT
J: TRBJ1-1
D: TRBD1
V: TRBV4-1
size: NA

CDR3: CASSIRAGAIVSYNEQFF
DNA: TGTGCCAGTAGTATAAGGGCAGGTGCGATAGTCTCCTACAATGAGCAGTTCTTC
J: TRBJ2-1
D: NA
V: TRBV19
size: NA

CDR3: CASSVSGQGKNIQYF
DNA: TGTGCCAGCAGTGTTAGCGGACAGGGAAAAAACATTCAGTACTTC
J: TRBJ2-4
D: TRBD1
V: TRBV6-1
size: NA

CDR3: CASSSGTSGGSNEQFF
DNA: TGTGCCAGCAGTTCCGGGACTAGCGGGGGGAGCAATGAGCAGTTCTTC
J: TRBJ2-1
D: TRBD2
V: TRBV27
size: few

CDR3: CASSPPDLRNTGELFF
DNA: TGTGCCAGCAGCCCCCCGGACCTTAGGAACACCGGGGAGCTGTTTTTT
J: TRBJ2-2
D: NA
V: TRBV13
size: NA

CDR3: CASSLAGDYQNIQYF
DNA: TGCGCCAGCAGCTTGGCCGGGGACTACCAAAACATTCAGTACTTC
J: TRBJ2-4
D: TRBD2
V: TRBV5-1
size: NA

CDR3: CASSYAQYTGELFF
DNA: TGTGCCAGCAGTTACGCCCAGTACACCGGGGAGCTGTTTTTT
J: TRBJ2-2
D: NA
V: TRBV6-6
size: NA

CDR3: CASRTFSYEQYF
DNA: TGTGCCAGCAGGACATTTTCCTACGAGCAGTACTTC
J: TRBJ2-7
D: NA
V: TRBV6-1
size: few

CDR3: CASSRTGHYEQYF
DNA: TGTGCCAGCAGTCGGACAGGGCATTACGAGCAGTACTTC
J: TRBJ2-7
D: TRBD1
V: TRBV6-5
size: NA

CDR3: CASSRYNSLGDTQYF
DNA: TGTGCCAGCTCACGGTATAACTCACTGGGGGATACGCAGTATTTT
J: TRBJ2-3
D: NA
V: TRBV18
size: NA

CDR3: CASSLGQPGEKLFF
DNA: TGTGCCAGCAGCTTGGGACAACCGGGGGAAAAACTGTTTTTT
J: TRBJ1-4
D: NA
V: TRBV6-1
size: NA

CDR3: CAISVEGGWTDTQYF
DNA: TGTGCCATCAGTGTAGAGGGGGGTTGGACAGATACGCAGTATTTT
J: TRBJ2-3
D: NA
V: TRBV10-3
size: once

CDR3: CASSLRGLKGKTKNIQYF
DNA: TGTGCCAGCAGCTTAAGGGGTTTGAAGGGAAAAACCAAAAACATTCAGTACTTC
J: TRBJ2-4
D: NA
V: TRBV7-9
size: NA

CDR3: CACGAGGVAYNEQFF
DNA: TGTGCCTGCGGAGCGGGGGGCGTCGCCTACAATGAGCAGTTCTTC
J: TRBJ2-1
D: TRBD2
V: TRBV30
size: NA

CDR3: CASSPGQGGNQPQHF
DNA: TGCGCCAGCAGCCCTGGACAGGGAGGGAATCAGCCCCAGCATTTT
J: TRBJ1-5
D: TRBD1
V: TRBV5-1
size: NA

CDR3: CASSLSPDKVEQFF
DNA: TGTGCCAGCAGCTTATCCCCAGACAAGGTCGAGCAGTTCTTC
J: TRBJ2-1
D: NA
V: TRBV11-1
size: NA

CDR3: CASSRVGQSSYEQYF
DNA: TGTGCCAGCAGCCGAGTGGGACAGAGCTCCTACGAGCAGTACTTC
J: TRBJ2-7
D: TRBD1
V: TRBV5-4
size: few

CDR3: CASSLQGFGNTIYF
DNA: TGTGCCAGCAGCTTACAGGGATTTGGAAACACCATATATTTT
J: TRBJ1-3
D: NA
V: TRBV11-3
size: NA